The 16 T cell receptor beta chains below were found in one sample sequenced in a study of metastatic and nonmetastatic thyroid tumors. TCRdb re-called the PCR reads via MiXCR. The sample carries about 21,000 clones, 28% recorded once. Thyroid surgery was performed in patients who had received no treatment beforehand. Sequencing was performed on tumor tissue. The origin of the receptors is a male donor with papillary thyroid cancer or a benign thyroid nodule (not recorded which). Some clones in this sample may be carry-over from other donors' samples.

By proportion, this clone is medium-sized. V and J are TRBV19 and TRBJ2-2; D call uncertain. Germline CDR1 reads LNHDA; CDR2 reads SQIVND (reference sequence). CDR3 length: 15 amino acids. V was pared by 7 bases and J by 1 base, with 13 bases between. This CDR3 is CASISGRLNTGELFF. The CDR3 DNA follows: TGTGCCAGTATTTCCGGCAGACTGAACACCGGGGAGCTGTTTTTT.

Many counts were recorded for this clone. The V call is TRBV5-1, the J call TRBJ2-1; the D gene is possibly TRBD1 (6 bases). Germline V gives CDR1 SGHRS, CDR2 YFSETQ. V was clipped by 5 bases and J by 0 bases, with 12 bases between them. The length of the CDR3 is 15 residues. The chain's CDR3 is CASRTTGSSYNEQFF. The CDR3 coding sequence is TGCGCCAGCAGGACAACAGGGAGCTCCTACAATGAGCAGTTCTTC.

This clone was observed many times. The V call is TRBV7-6, the J call TRBJ1-6, with 7 bases aligning to TRBD1. Germline V gene sequence: CDR1 SGHVS, CDR2 FNYEAQ. V shed 5 bases and J 5 bases; nucleotides not matched to a gene: 3. The CDR3 extends over 14 amino acids. The CDR3 here is CASSQGGDNSPLHF. The CDR3, as DNA: TGTGCCAGCAGCCAGGGGGGGGATAATTCACCCCTCCACTTT. The full variable domain, with the rest looked up from reference TRBV7-6 and TRBJ1-6, is GAGVSQSPRYKVTKRGQDVALRCDPISGHVSLYWYRQALGQGPEFLTYFNYEAQQDKSGLPNDRFSAERPEGSISTLTIQRTEQRDSAMYRCASSQGGDNSPLHFGNGTRLTVT.

Written as DNA, the CDR3 is TGTGCCAGCAGTCACTGGGCGGGGGACAGAAGGTCCTCTGGCTCCTACGAGCAGTACTTC. It codes for CASSHWAGDRRSSGSYEQYF. The chain is built from TRBV25-1 and TRBJ2-7; D could derive from TRBD1 or TRBD2 (7 bases each). Germline values: CDR1 MGHDK, CDR2 SYGVNS. The CDR3 runs to 20 residues. The V end lost 5 bases, the J end lost 0 bases, and 29 bases lay between the germline ends.

This clone was counted only a few times. The V call is TRBV12-3 or TRBV12-4, the J call TRBJ2-1; D unresolved. V was pared by 8 bases and J by 11 bases, with 16 bases between. The CDR3 has 12 amino acids. The CDR3 loop reads CASGPNFRQQFF. The CDR3 region has the DNA TGTGCCAGCGGTCCGAACTTCCGACAGCAGTTCTTC.

By frequency in the sample, this clone is medium-sized. One end of the junction varies from germline; a read error may be responsible. The chain is built from TRBV7-7 and TRBJ2-1; D is undetermined. Germline V CDR1 and CDR2: SSHAT, FNYEAQ (reference sequence). This CDR3 has 15 amino acids. CDR3 sequence reads: CASSLGSLPTYEQFF. The CDR3 DNA reads as TGTGCTAGCAGCTTAGGTAGCCTTCCTACATATGAGCAGTTCTTC.

This chain connects TRBV6-1 to TRBJ2-1; 7 nucleotides align to TRBD2. Germline V gene data show CDR1 as MNHNS and CDR2 as SASEGT. This CDR3 has 15 amino acids. J was trimmed by 3 bases and V by 6 bases; bases with no gene match: 8. The CDR3 here is CASSHEAGDYNEQFF. The CDR3 DNA reads as TGTGCCAGCAGCCACGAGGCGGGGGACTACAATGAGCAGTTCTTC.

This clone was observed at least ten times. The gene calls are TRBV7-2 and TRBJ2-5; the D is unclear. V lost 5 bases and J 1 base, leaving 8 bases between the germline ends. Germline loops: CDR1 SGHTA, CDR2 FQGNSA. The CDR3 totals 13 residues. The CDR3 region is CASSPRTQETQYF. DNA for the CDR3: TGTGCCAGCAGCCCAAGGACCCAAGAGACCCAGTACTTC. The full variable domain, rest sourced from reference TRBV7-2 and TRBJ2-5, is GAGVSQSPSNKVTEKGKDVELRCDPISGHTALYWYRQSLGQGLEFLIYFQGNSAPDKSGLPSDRFSAERTGGSVSTLTIQRTQQEDSAVYLCASSPRTQETQYFGPGTRLLVL.

This clone appeared a single time. This chain links TRBV3-1 with TRBJ1-5; no clear D. Germline V gene data show CDR1 as LGHDT and CDR2 as YNNKEL (reference sequence). This CDR3 is built from 13 residues. With 1 base removed from V and 5 bases from J, the gap between germline ends came to 6 bases. The CDR3 loop reads CASSQVRDQPQHF. CDR3 DNA: TGTGCCAGCAGCCAAGTTCGGGATCAGCCCCAGCATTTT.

This clone was recorded many times. The junction departs from the called germline gene at one end, perhaps through a read error. The gene calls are TRBV6-4 and TRBJ2-2; D remains unclear. Germline CDR1 reads MRHNA; CDR2 reads SNTAGT. The CDR3 contains 13 residues. CDR3 bases: TGTGCCAGCAGTGATCCAAACACCCGGGAGCTGTTTTTT. The encoded protein is CASSDPNTRELFF.

This clone was observed a few times. The chain couples TRBV28 to TRBJ1-5; TRBD1 aligns across 7 bases. The trim removed 5 bases at V and 7 bases at J, leaving 8 bases unmatched. Germline V gives CDR1 MDHEN, CDR2 SYDVKM. There are 14 residues in the CDR3. The DNA for the CDR3 is TGTGCCAGCAGTACTACAGGGGAGTGGCAGCCCCAGCATTTT. It specifies CASSTTGEWQPQHF.

This clone came up a few times. The chain links TRBV6-1 to TRBJ1-5; possibly TRBD1 for D (5 bases). The CDR3 spans 16 residues. V lost 1 base and J lost 6, with 16 bases in between. Looked up from germline, CDR1 is MNHNS and CDR2 is SASEGT. Written as DNA, the CDR3 is TGTGCCAGCAGTGAAGAGTCAGGGAATGGCGGTCAGCCCCAGCATTTT. Protein product: CASSEESGNGGQPQHF.

This clone was detected many times. This chain connects TRBV27 to TRBJ2-1; TRBD2 agrees at 12 bases. V gave up 5 bases and J gave up 8 bases; unmatched junction bases: 10. CDR1 and CDR2 (germline): MNHEY, SMNVEV (reference sequence). The CDR3 runs to 16 residues. The DNA of the CDR3 is TGTGCCAGCAGTGTACCGGGACTAGCGGGTATCTATGAGCAGTTCTTC. Its protein product is CASSVPGLAGIYEQFF.

The sample holds a few counts of this clone. The V call is TRBV2, the J call TRBJ2-7, with D hard to call. CDR3 length equals 12 residues. Germline assignment: CDR1 SNHLY and CDR2 FYNNEI. The V end lost 4 bases, the J end lost 2 bases, and 6 bases lay between the germline ends. CDR3: CASSALPYEQYF. CDR3 coding DNA: TGTGCCAGCAGTGCCTTGCCCTACGAGCAGTACTTC.

This clone was counted a few times. The chain links TRBV28 to TRBJ2-7; either TRBD1 or TRBD2 may fit D (6 bases each). The CDR3 length is 14 residues. Trimming took off 6 bases at V and 6 bases at J, with 18 bases between the two ends. CDR1 is MDHEN and CDR2 is SYDVKM in the germline V gene. The DNA of the CDR3 is TGTGCCAGCAGCATAGGGGGGTCCCAAGGCGAGCAGTACTTC. Encoded protein: CASSIGGSQGEQYF.

V and J are TRBV2 and TRBJ2-7; D gene uncertain. Trimming shortened V by 3 bases and J by 0 bases, and 9 bases separated the two germline ends. This CDR3 spans 14 amino acids. Germline CDR1 is SNHLY and CDR2 is FYNNEI. The CDR3 bases are TGTGCCAGCAGTGAGCAGCCAAGCTCCTACGAGCAGTACTTC. This sequence encodes CASSEQPSSYEQYF. Based on the CDR3 plus reference TRBV2 and TRBJ2-7, the full variable domain is EPEVTQTPSHQVTQMGQEVILRCVPISNHLYFYWYRQILGQKVEFLVSFYNNEISEKSEIFDDQFSVERPDGSNFTLKIRSTKLEDSAMYFCASSEQPSSYEQYFGPGTRLTVT.